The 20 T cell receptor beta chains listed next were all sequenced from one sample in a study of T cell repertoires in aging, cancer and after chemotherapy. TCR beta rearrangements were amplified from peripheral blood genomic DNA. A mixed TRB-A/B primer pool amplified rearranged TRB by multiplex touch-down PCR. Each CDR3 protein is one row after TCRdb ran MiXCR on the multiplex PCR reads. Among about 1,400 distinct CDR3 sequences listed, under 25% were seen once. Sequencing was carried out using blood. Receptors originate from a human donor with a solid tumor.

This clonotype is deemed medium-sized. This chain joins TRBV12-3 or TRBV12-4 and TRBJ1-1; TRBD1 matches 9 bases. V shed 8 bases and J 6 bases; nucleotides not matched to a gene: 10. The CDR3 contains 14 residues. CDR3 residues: CASSPNRGRPEAFF. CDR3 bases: TGTGCCAGCTCACCTAACAGGGGGCGCCCTGAAGCTTTCTTT.

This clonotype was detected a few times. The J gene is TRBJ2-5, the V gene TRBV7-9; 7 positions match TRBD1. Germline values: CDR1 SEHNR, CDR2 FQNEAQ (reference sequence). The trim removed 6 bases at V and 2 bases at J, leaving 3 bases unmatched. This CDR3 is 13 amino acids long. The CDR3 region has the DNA TGTGCCAGCAGGGACAGGACGCAAGAGACCCAGTACTTC. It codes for CASRDRTQETQYF.

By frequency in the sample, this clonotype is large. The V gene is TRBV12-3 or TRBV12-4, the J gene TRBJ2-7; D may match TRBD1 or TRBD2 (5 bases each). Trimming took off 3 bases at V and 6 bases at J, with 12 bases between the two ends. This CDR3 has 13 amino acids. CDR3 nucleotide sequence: TGTGCCAGCAGTTTGACGGGGCTAGGCGAGCAGTACTTC. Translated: CASSLTGLGEQYF.

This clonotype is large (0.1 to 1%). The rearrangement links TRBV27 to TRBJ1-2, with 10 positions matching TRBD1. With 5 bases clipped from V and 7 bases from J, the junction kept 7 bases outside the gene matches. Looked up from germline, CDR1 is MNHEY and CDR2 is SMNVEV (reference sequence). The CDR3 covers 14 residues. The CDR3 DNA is TGTGCCAGCAGTACCTACGACAGGGGGCTTGGCTACACCTTC. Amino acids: CASSTYDRGLGYTF.

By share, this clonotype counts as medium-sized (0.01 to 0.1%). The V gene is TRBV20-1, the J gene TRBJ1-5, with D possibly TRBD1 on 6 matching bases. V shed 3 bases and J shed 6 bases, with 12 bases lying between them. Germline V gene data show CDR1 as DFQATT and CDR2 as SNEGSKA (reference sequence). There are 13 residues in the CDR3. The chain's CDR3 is CSASNRVGQPQHF. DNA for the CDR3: TGCAGTGCTAGTAACAGGGTGGGTCAGCCCCAGCATTTT.

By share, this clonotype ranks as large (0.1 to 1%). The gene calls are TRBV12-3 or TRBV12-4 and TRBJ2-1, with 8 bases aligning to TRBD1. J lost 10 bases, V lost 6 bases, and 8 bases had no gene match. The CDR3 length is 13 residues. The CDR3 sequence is CASRPRQGKEQFF. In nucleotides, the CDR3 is TGTGCCAGCAGACCTCGACAGGGGAAGGAGCAGTTCTTC.

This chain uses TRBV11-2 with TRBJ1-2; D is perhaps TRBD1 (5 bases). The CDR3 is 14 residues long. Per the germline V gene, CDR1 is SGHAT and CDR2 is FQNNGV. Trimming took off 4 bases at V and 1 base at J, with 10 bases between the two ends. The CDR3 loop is CASSSDRINYGYTF. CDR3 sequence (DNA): TGTGCCAGCAGCTCTGACAGAATTAACTATGGCTACACCTTC.

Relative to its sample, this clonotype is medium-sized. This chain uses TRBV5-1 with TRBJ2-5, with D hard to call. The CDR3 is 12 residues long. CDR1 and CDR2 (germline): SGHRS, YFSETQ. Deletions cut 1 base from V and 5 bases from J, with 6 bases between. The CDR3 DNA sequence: TGCGCCAGCAGCTTGAACGCGGAGACCCAGTACTTC. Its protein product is CASSLNAETQYF.

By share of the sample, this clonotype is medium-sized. CDR3: CSAIDRTSSPGELFF. The CDR3 nucleotides are TGCAGTGCTATAGACCGGACTAGCTCCCCTGGGGAGCTGTTTTTT. The genes are TRBV20-1 and TRBJ2-2, with 8 nucleotides matching TRBD2. The CDR3 has 15 residues. Germline CDR1 DFQATT, CDR2 SNEGSKA (reference sequence). Trimming took 4 bases from V and 8 from J; bases not matched to a gene: 12.

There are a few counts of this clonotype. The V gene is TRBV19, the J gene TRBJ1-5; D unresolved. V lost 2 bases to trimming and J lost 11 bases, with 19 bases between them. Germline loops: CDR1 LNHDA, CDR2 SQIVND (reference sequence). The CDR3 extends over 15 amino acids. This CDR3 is CASSINTRGGESQHF. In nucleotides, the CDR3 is TGTGCCAGTAGTATAAACACTCGAGGCGGAGAGTCCCAGCATTTT.

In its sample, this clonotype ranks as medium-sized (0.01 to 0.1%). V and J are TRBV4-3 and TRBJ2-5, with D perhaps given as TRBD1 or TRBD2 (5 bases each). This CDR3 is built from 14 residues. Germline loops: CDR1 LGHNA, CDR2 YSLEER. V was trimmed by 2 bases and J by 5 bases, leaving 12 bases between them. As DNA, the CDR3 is TGCGCCAGCAGCCAAACGGGGCGTGGGGAGACCCAGTACTTC. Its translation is CASSQTGRGETQYF.

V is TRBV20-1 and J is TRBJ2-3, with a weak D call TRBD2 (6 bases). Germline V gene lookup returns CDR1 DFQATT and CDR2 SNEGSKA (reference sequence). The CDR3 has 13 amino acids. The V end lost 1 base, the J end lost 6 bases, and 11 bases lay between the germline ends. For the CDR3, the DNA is TGCAGTGCTAGAGTGGAGGGCGGGGATACGCAGTATTTT. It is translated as CSARVEGGDTQYF.

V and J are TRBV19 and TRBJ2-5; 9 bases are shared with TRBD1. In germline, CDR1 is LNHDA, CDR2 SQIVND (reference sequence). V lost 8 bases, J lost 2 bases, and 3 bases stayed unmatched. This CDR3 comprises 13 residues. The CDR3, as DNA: TGTGCCAGTTATGACAGGGGGCAAGAGACCCAGTACTTC. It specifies CASYDRGQETQYF.

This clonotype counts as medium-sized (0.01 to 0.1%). The CDR3 loop reads CASTGRINYGYTF. In DNA, the CDR3 is TGTGCCAGTACCGGACGGATTAACTATGGCTACACCTTC. The V and J genes are TRBV6-1 and TRBJ1-2; D is ambiguous. The CDR3 spans 13 residues. Trimming shortened V by 9 bases and J by 1 base, and 12 bases separated the two germline ends. CDR1 and CDR2 (germline): MNHNS, SASEGT.

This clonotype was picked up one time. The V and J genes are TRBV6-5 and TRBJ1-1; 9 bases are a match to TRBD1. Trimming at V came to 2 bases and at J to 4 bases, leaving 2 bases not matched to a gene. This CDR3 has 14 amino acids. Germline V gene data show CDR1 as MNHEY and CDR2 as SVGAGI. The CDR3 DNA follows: TGTGCCAGCAGTTACGGGACAGGGTCCACTGAAGCTTTCTTT. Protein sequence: CASSYGTGSTEAFF.

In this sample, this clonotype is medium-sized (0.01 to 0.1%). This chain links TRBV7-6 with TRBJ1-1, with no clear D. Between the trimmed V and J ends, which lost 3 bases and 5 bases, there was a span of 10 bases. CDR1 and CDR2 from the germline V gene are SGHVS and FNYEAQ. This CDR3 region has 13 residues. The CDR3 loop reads CASSLGAWTEAFF. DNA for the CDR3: TGTGCCAGCAGCTTGGGCGCGTGGACTGAAGCTTTCTTT.

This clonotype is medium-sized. The CDR3 region is CASSQTGGETQYF. The CDR3 DNA reads as TGTGCCAGCAGCCAGACAGGAGGGGAGACCCAGTACTTC. This sequence joins TRBV7-9 and TRBJ2-5; D tentatively fits TRBD1 or TRBD2 (6 bases each). Per germline, CDR1 SEHNR and CDR2 FQNEAQ (reference sequence). The ends were cut back, 5 bases at V and 5 bases at J, with 12 bases in the middle. This CDR3 has 13 amino acids.

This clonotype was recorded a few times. The chain's CDR3 is CASSLAQGQDSNQPQHF. In nucleotides, the CDR3 is TGTGCCAGCAGCTTAGCACAGGGGCAAGATAGCAATCAGCCCCAGCATTTT. J is TRBJ1-5 and V is TRBV11-2; 7 bases are shared with TRBD1. Trimming cost V 1 base and J 0 bases; bases outside gene matches: 6. Germline CDR1 is SGHAT and CDR2 is FQNNGV. This CDR3 spans 17 amino acids.

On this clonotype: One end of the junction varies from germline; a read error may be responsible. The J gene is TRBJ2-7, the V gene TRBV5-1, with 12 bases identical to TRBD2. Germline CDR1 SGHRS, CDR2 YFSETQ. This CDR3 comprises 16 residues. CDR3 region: CASSRLAGEISFEQYF. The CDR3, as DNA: TGCGCCAGCAGCCGACTAGCGGGGGAGATCTCCTTCGAGCAGTACTTC.

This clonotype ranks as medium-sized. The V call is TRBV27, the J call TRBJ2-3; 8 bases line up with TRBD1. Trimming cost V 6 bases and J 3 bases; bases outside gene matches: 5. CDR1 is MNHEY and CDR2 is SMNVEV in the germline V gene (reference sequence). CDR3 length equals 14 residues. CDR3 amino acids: CASSTRGRTDTQYF. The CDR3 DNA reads TGTGCCAGCAGCACCAGGGGGCGAACAGATACGCAGTATTTT.